Sequencing of this T cell receptor beta chain was carried out in a study of T cells in Graves' hyperthyroidism and ophthalmopathy (dated by TCRdb to 2018 to 2020). With respect to the entire study: Peripheral blood was collected at initial diagnosis, before any treatment. TCR V-J signatures able to tell the groups apart were searched for in a discovery cohort of about a hundred patients, of whom fewer than 45 had Graves' ophthalmopathy and some 60 had stable Graves' hyperthyroidism. An independent validation cohort of 18 to 20 hyperthyroidism patients and more than 15 patients who later progressed to ophthalmopathy tested prospective prediction of ophthalmopathy. For training and testing, the 100 or so patients in the discovery cohort were randomly divided in a 7:3 ratio. The study also compared thyroid tissue and blood T-cell repertoires from 5 to 7 Graves' hyperthyroidism patients. Following sampling, methimazole starting at 30 mg daily was given to hyperthyroidism patients, and high-dose intravenous methylprednisolone was given to ophthalmopathy patients. The paper describes TCR Vbeta CDR3 sequencing of around 140 peripheral blood samples, made up of 43 ophthalmopathy patients, approximately 76 hyperthyroidism patients and 17 progressor patients. On the study overall, not on this receptor specifically: During validation, the model predicted progression to ophthalmopathy a median of approximately 6.5 months ahead of onset, with more than 60% sensitivity and more than 72% specificity. Ophthalmopathy was separated from stable hyperthyroidism by a 13 V-J signature model, with approximately 85% sensitivity and about 81% specificity obtained in cross-validation and 80%/75% obtained in testing. No statistical method was used to fix the sample size in advance, and group allocation was not hidden from the investigators. Most expanded thyroid clonotypes (frequency above 0.001) were also detected in blood, a finding suggesting that blood repertoires may reflect thyroid immune responses.

From the cysteine through the phenylalanine, the CDR3 covers 16 amino acids. Kept here is only the CDR3 DNA, which spans 48 bases and is read in frame from base 1. Trimming removed 6 bases from V and 0 bases from J, leaving 16 bases between the germline ends. CDR1 and CDR2, per the germline V gene, are SNHLY and FYNNEI. In this sample, this clonotype turned up many times. The antigen it recognizes is unknown. No base quality values were provided; no much bigger clone lies one nucleotide off. Moderately to severely active disease, a Clinical Activity Score of at least 3, a NOSPECS grade of at least 4, and a duration under 3 months were present in ophthalmopathy patients. Exclusion was applied to patients with uncontrolled infections, other autoimmune diseases, pregnancy or lactation. Diagnoses relied on clinical symptoms, serum thyroxine and TRAb, thyroid ultrasound and orbital computed tomography. PBMCs were isolated from roughly 10 ml of fresh peripheral blood by Ficoll-Paque density gradient centrifugation. Total RNA was extracted using Trizol reagent, and RNA quality was assessed on an Agilent 2100 Bioanalyzer.

The TCR beta CDR3 regions were amplified from the RNA transcripts. For the first round of RT-PCR on the TCR CDR3, the HTBI primer set was used together with the Qiagen OneStep RT-PCR kit. A second multiplex PCR round built the libraries, followed by size selection and purification. Paired-end sequencing of the libraries was performed with 100 bp reads on an Illumina HiSeq2000. Per the original workflow: SOAPnuke was used to process the raw data, with reads discarded if the reads contained adapters or uncalled bases, had a mean Phred below 15, or lacked an exact constant-primer or identifier match. COPE v1.2.5 was used to merge the high-quality paired reads, and each unique nucleotide sequence was defined as a clonotype. MiTCR v1.1 was used to align clonotypes to the IMGT TRBV, TRBD and TRBJ reference segments. Analysis was restricted to V-J combinations with a frequency above 0.0001, which covered 99.2% of repertoires. A TCS score was defined as the ratio of F50 (clonal expansion) to E x V (chaos), with BLOSUM62-based TCRdist applied between CDR3 peptides within each V-J. Welch's t-statistics and random forest reduced fewer than 550 V-J features to 10 to 15, which were used in a naive Bayes classifier (R e1071). TCRdb redid the processing of the public reads, applying fastp at Q25 and MiXCR, and retained in-frame beta chains. CDR3 protein duplicates are merged, each entry listing the most common genes and DNA. The V and J calls come from TCRdb's annotation, not from the publication. The sample has around 600,000 distinct CDR3 sequences on record, approximately 15% of them singletons. The ten largest make up approximately 6.4% of the sample.

The source of this sequence is a woman aged 18-29 years with Graves' ophthalmopathy. Recombination linked TRBV2 to TRBJ2-3; the D gene is perhaps TRBD1, on 5 matching bases. Material: blood. The sequenced DNA is TGTGCCAGCAGCTACCGACAGAAACCTAGCACAGATACGCAGTATTTT. Its amino acids are CASSYRQKPSTDTQYF.